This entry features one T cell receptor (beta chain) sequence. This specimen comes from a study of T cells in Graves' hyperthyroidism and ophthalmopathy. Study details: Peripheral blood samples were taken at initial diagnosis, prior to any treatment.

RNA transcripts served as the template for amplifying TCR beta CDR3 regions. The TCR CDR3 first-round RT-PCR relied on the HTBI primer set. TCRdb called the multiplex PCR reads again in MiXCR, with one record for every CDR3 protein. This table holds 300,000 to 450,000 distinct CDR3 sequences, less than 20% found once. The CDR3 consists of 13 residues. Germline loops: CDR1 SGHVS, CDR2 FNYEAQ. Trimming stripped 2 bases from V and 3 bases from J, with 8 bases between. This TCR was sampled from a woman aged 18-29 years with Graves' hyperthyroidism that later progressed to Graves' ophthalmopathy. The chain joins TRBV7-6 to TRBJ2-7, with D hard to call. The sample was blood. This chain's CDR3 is CASSLNSFYEQYF. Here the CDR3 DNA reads TGTGCCAGCAGCTTAAACAGTTTCTACGAGCAGTACTTC.